The clone carrying this T cell receptor beta chain was observed a few times. What it binds is unknown. Antiretroviral therapy had run roughly three months, about 14 weeks, before follow-up blood collection. No cell fractionation was done, so the repertoire covers all unsorted peripheral blood T cells. This sample stems from a study of HIV-infected patients and healthy controls. About 540 ng RNA was reverse transcribed with alpha and beta constant-region primers. Separate chain-specific third strand synthesis with multiplexing indices produced the alpha and beta libraries. One primer pair amplified all rearrangements per chain; each cDNA got molecular barcodes. TCRdb reprocessed the 5' RACE reads via MiXCR and lists one record per CDR3 protein. The sample contains 2,100 or so distinct CDR3 sequences, 11% to 15% of which appear only once. Findings of the study overall: During therapy, HIV-associated CDR3s fell significantly in frequency, while CMV-associated CDR3s did not change significantly. Healthy controls carried many MAIT alpha-chain CDR3s, while HIV+ repertoires had few.

The CDR3 spans 16 residues. V was pared by 6 bases and J by 6 bases, with 9 bases of the junction left unmatched. Per germline, CDR1 SGHVS and CDR2 FQNEAQ. The specimen was blood, collected during antiretroviral therapy. The sequence was collected from an adult with HIV infection. V and J are TRBV7-8 and TRBJ2-3; the match to TRBD2 covers 13 bases. This chain's CDR3 is CASSYRTSGSRDTQYF. The DNA of the CDR3 is TGTGCCAGCAGTTACAGGACTAGCGGGAGTCGGGATACGCAGTATTTT.